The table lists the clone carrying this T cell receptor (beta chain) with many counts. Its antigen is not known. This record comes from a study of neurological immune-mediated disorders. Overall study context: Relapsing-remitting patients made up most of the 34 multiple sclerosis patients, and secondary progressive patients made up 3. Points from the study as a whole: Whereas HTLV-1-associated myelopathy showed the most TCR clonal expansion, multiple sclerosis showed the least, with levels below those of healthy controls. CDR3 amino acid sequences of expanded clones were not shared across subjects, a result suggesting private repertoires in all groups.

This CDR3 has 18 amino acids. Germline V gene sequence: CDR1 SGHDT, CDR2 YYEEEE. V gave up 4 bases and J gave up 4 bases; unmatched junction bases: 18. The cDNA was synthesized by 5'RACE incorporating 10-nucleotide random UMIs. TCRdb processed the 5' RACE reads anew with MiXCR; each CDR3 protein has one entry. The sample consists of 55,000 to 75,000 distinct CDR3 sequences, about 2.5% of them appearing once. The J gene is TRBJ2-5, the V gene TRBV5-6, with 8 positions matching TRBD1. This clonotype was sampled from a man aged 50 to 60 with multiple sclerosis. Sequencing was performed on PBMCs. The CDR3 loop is CASSERQGQVGYRETQYF. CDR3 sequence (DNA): TGTGCCAGCAGCGAACGACAGGGGCAGGTTGGGTATCGAGAGACCCAGTACTTC.